The clone carrying this T cell receptor beta chain was detected ten times or more. Its antigen is unknown. CDR3 regions were amplified by Arm-PCR using iRepertoire HTBI primers to build TCR beta libraries. TCRdb ran MiXCR on the multiplex PCR reads and lists one entry per CDR3 protein. This sample has approximately 300,000 distinct CDR3 sequences; 15% to 20% occur once, and the top ten carry about 36%. Germline V gives CDR1 MDHEN, CDR2 SYDVKM. Trimming took 10 bases from V and 2 from J, leaving 17 bases between them. This CDR3 is 14 amino acids long. These data come from a study of regulatory T cells in long-lasting Graves disease. Study observations and caveats: The study found persistent patients shared more public clonotypes (roughly 3,000) than new patients (just over 950).

Time point of the sample: newly diagnosed GD, antithyroid drugs for less than 3 months. PBMC-derived RNA was used for the TCR library. EDTA tubes collected nine milliliters of peripheral blood. The TCR sequence derives from a female donor with Graves disease. The chain joins TRBV28 to TRBJ1-1, with a weak D call TRBD1 (5 bases). The sequencing used peripheral blood mononuclear cells (PBMCs), collected at new diagnosis, from a patient treated with antithyroid drugs. CDR3 loop: CATYLSRGNTEAFF. CDR3 sequence (DNA): TGTGCCACCTATCTTTCCCGGGGCAACACTGAAGCTTTCTTT.